The rows below give T cell receptor beta chains drawn from one sample of a study of cytomegalovirus exposure and HLA in healthy donors. Using immunoSEQ multiplex PCR, the repertoire was profiled, and TCRdb retains in-frame clones only, with some absent. This repertoire comprises around 200,000 clones; its ten largest clones make up roughly 0.98%. The specimen was PBMCs. The receptors were gathered from a woman aged 30 to 39 in good health and CMV-seropositive. Each CDR3 is given with its conserved first and last residue. D genes are given only for firm matches.

J: TRBJ2-1; D: .; V: TRBV5-6; DNA: TGTGCCAGCAGCTCTCGGGATCGCAGCTCCTACAATGAGCAGTTCTTC; CDR3: CASSSRDRSSYNEQFF
J: TRBJ2-1; D: TRBD1; V: TRBV5-4; DNA: TGTGCCAGCAGCCCGGGACAGGGCGACAGCTCCTACAATGAGCAGTTCTTC; CDR3: CASSPGQGDSSYNEQFF
J: TRBJ2-5; D: TRBD2; V: TRBV7-9; DNA: TGTGCCAGCAGCCCCTGGACTAGCGGGGGGCGGGAGACCCAGTACTTC; CDR3: CASSPWTSGGRETQYF
J: TRBJ2-3; D: .; V: TRBV30; DNA: TGTGCCTGGGGACGGACTCTCACAGATACGCAGTATTTT; CDR3: CAWGRTLTDTQYF
J: TRBJ1-4; D: .; V: TRBV5-5; DNA: TGTGCCAGCAGCTTCCGGGACACTCAACCTGATGCAACTAATGAAAAACTGTTTTTT; CDR3: CASSFRDTQPDATNEKLFF
J: TRBJ2-3; D: .; V: TRBV30; DNA: TGTGCCTGGGGTTATCCGGGGGATGCGCAGTATTTT; CDR3: CAWGYPGDAQYF
J: TRBJ1-6; D: .; V: TRBV6-5; DNA: TGTGCCAGCAGAGGGACATCTGATAATTCACCCCTCCACTTT; CDR3: CASRGTSDNSPLHF
J: TRBJ2-3; D: TRBD2; V: TRBV4-3; DNA: TGCGCCAGCAGCCAAGACGGTCCAGCGGGAGGGCGAGGAGATACGCAGTATTTT; CDR3: CASSQDGPAGGRGDTQYF
J: TRBJ2-4; D: .; V: TRBV28; DNA: TGTGCCAGCAGTCGACGGGAAGGCAAAAACATTCAGTACTTC; CDR3: CASSRREGKNIQYF
J: TRBJ2-1; D: .; V: TRBV5-1; DNA: TGCGCCAGCAGCTTCAGTATCCTCTACAATGAGCAGTTCTTC; CDR3: CASSFSILYNEQFF
J: TRBJ1-1; D: .; V: TRBV2; DNA: TGTGCCAGCAGTGAGAGACAGCCGAACACTGAAGCTTTCTTT; CDR3: CASSERQPNTEAFF
J: TRBJ1-2; D: .; V: TRBV19; DNA: TGTGCCAGTAGTTACAATCAGGCAGGGTCCTATGGCTACACCTTC; CDR3: CASSYNQAGSYGYTF
J: TRBJ2-5; D: TRBD2; V: TRBV14; DNA: TGTGCCAGCAGCCAAGAGGAACTAGCGGGAGGTCAGGAGACCCAGTACTTC; CDR3: CASSQEELAGGQETQYF
J: TRBJ1-4; D: .; V: TRBV4-3; DNA: TGCGCCAGCAGCGTAAGCGGGACAACTAATGAAAAACTGTTTTTT; CDR3: CASSVSGTTNEKLFF
J: TRBJ1-3; D: .; V: TRBV28; DNA: TGTGCCAGCAGTTCTCGCGTCTCTGGAAACACCATATATTTT; CDR3: CASSSRVSGNTIYF
J: TRBJ1-4; D: .; V: TRBV6-5; DNA: TGTGCCACCCGGAGACAGATAAATGAAAAACTGTTTTTT; CDR3: CATRRQINEKLFF
J: TRBJ2-1; D: TRBD2; V: TRBV12-5; DNA: TGTGCTAGTGGTTTGTTTACGGGACTAGCTGTGTACAATGAGCAGTTCTTC; CDR3: CASGLFTGLAVYNEQFF
J: TRBJ2-7; D: .; V: TRBV2; DNA: TGTGCCAGCAGTGAAGTTCGCCGCCGGGGAGAGCAGTACTTC; CDR3: CASSEVRRRGEQYF
J: TRBJ2-7; D: .; V: TRBV27; DNA: TGTGCCTCACGTAAAATTGGGCCGTCCTACGAGCAGTACTTC; CDR3: CASRKIGPSYEQYF
J: TRBJ1-4; D: .; V: TRBV5-1; DNA: TGCGCCAGCAGCACCGGTTGGTCCTCGACTAATGAAAAACTGTTTTTT; CDR3: CASSTGWSSTNEKLFF
J: TRBJ2-1; D: TRBD2; V: TRBV4-1; DNA: TGCGCCAGCAGCCTTACAGCGGGGAGCTCCTACAATGAGCAGTTCTTC; CDR3: CASSLTAGSSYNEQFF
J: TRBJ1-5; D: .; V: TRBV30; DNA: TGTGCCTGGAGTGTACAAAGTCAGCCCCAGCATTTT; CDR3: CAWSVQSQPQHF
J: TRBJ1-4; D: TRBD1; V: TRBV9; DNA: TGTGCCAGCAGCGGGCCGGACAGGAGTGAAAAACTGTTTTTT; CDR3: CASSGPDRSEKLFF
J: TRBJ2-2; D: TRBD1; V: TRBV28; DNA: TGTGCCAGCAGGTCCGACAGGGTGGACACCGGGGAGCTGTTTTTT; CDR3: CASRSDRVDTGELFF
J: TRBJ2-1; D: .; V: TRBV4-1; DNA: TGCGCCAGCAGCCAAGCCCTTCACAATGAGCAGTTCTTC; CDR3: CASSQALHNEQFF
J: TRBJ1-4; D: TRBD1; V: TRBV6-5; DNA: TGTGCCAGCAGTACCCAGGGGGTGCGCGAAAAACTGTTTTTT; CDR3: CASSTQGVREKLFF
J: TRBJ1-2; D: TRBD1; V: TRBV19; DNA: TGTGCCAGTAGTTCCCCGACAGGGGGCGCCTATGGCTACACCTTC; CDR3: CASSSPTGGAYGYTF
J: TRBJ2-1; D: TRBD2; V: TRBV7-6; DNA: TGTGCCAGCAGCAGGGGGACTAGCGGGGTGAGCTCCTACAATGAGCAGTTCTTC; CDR3: CASSRGTSGVSSYNEQFF
J: TRBJ1-5; D: TRBD1; V: TRBV6-1; DNA: TGTGCCACCGCCTCCGGACAGGGGTGGAATCAGCCCCAGCATTTT; CDR3: CATASGQGWNQPQHF
J: TRBJ2-7; D: TRBD2; V: TRBV7-9; DNA: TGTGCCAGCAGCTTAGAGACTAGCGGGGGGCAATACGAGCAGTACTTC; CDR3: CASSLETSGGQYEQYF
J: TRBJ2-2; D: TRBD1; V: TRBV7-6; DNA: TGTGCCAGCAGCTTAGGACAGGGGGGTATCACCGGGGAGCTGTTTTTT; CDR3: CASSLGQGGITGELFF
J: TRBJ1-5; D: .; V: TRBV7-9; DNA: TGTGCCAGCAGCTTACCAGGGTCCCCCAACCACCAGCATTTT; CDR3: CASSLPGSPNHQHF
J: TRBJ2-3; D: .; V: TRBV27; DNA: TGTGCCAGCATTACAAGGACAGGCACAGATACGCAGTATTTT; CDR3: CASITRTGTDTQYF
J: TRBJ1-6; D: .; V: TRBV27; DNA: TGTGCCAGCAGTTTATATGCGACTCCCTCAAGAGGTGGCTATATGAATTCACCCCTCCACTTT; CDR3: CASSLYATPSRGGYMNSPLHF
J: TRBJ2-7; D: TRBD1; V: TRBV4-2; DNA: TGTGCCAGCAGCTATGATCCGTCCGGGACAGGCTCCTACGAGCAGTACTTC; CDR3: CASSYDPSGTGSYEQYF
J: TRBJ2-5; D: .; V: TRBV30; DNA: TGTGCCTGGAAGGGCCCCCCGGGGGAGACCCAGTACTTC; CDR3: CAWKGPPGETQYF